These 3 T cell receptor beta chains were sequenced from one sample in a study of radiotherapy plus CTLA-4 blockade in lung cancer. Method: immunoSEQ multiplex PCR; TCRdb's copy keeps in-frame clones and lacks some. The data hold around 71,000 clones, with roughly four fifths observed a single time. The sample was peripheral blood, taken from a patient treated with radiotherapy plus ipilimumab. These receptors were collected from a human donor with non-small cell lung cancer whose response to radiotherapy plus ipilimumab could not be evaluated. Some clones in this sample may be carry-over from other donors' samples.

This chain links TRBV27 with TRBJ2-3; tentatively, D is TRBD1 (6 bases). The germline CDR1 and CDR2 sequences are MNHEY and SMNVEV (reference sequence). V was pared by 5 bases and J by 4 bases, with 13 bases between. This CDR3 has 14 amino acids. The CDR3 DNA reads as TGTGCCAGCAGTACCTGGACAGCATCAGATACGCAGTATTTT. This sequence encodes CASSTWTASDTQYF.

The CDR3 sequence is CASTLGRGTEAFF. CDR3 nucleotides: TGTGCCAGCACCCTCGGCAGGGGCACTGAAGCTTTCTTT. The gene calls are TRBV9 and TRBJ1-1; D might be TRBD1 (6 bases). The CDR3 spans 13 residues. Deletions cut 6 bases from V and 4 bases from J, with 13 bases between. The germline CDR1 and CDR2 sequences are SGDLS and YYNGEE. The entire variable domain, with the rest obtained from reference TRBV9 and TRBJ1-1, is as follows: DSGVTQTPKHLITATGQRVTLRCSPRSGDLSVYWYQQSLDQGLQFLIQYYNGEERAKGNILERFSAQQFPDLHSELNLSSLELGDSALYFCASTLGRGTEAFFGQGTRLTVV.

The chain couples TRBV7-2 to TRBJ1-6, with 9 bases aligning to TRBD1. Looked up from germline, CDR1 is SGHTA and CDR2 is FQGNSA. Trimming at V came to 5 bases and at J to 12 bases, leaving 11 bases not matched to a gene. The CDR3 is 15 residues long. CDR3 in DNA: TGTGCCAGCAGCCCCGGGACAGGGAGGTTGGGACCCCTCCACTTT. It codes for CASSPGTGRLGPLHF.